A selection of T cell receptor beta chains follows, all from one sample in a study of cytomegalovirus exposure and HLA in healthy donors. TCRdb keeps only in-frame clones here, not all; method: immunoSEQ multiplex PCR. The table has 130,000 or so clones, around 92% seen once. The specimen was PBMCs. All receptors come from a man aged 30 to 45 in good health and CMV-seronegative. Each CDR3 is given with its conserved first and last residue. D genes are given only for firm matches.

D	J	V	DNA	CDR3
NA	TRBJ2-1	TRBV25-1	TGTGCCAGCAGTGAAACTCAGACTAACAATGAGCAGTTCTTC	CASSETQTNNEQFF
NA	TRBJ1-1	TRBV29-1	TGCAGCGTTGAGGCAGGGAACACTGAAGCTTTCTTT	CSVEAGNTEAFF
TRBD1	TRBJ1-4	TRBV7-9	TGTGCCAGCAGACCACAGGGGGCGGTTGGAAAACTGTTTTTT	CASRPQGAVGKLFF
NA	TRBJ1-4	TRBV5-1	TGCGCCAGCAGCTTGGGGCAGGCCTTAACTAATGAAAAACTGTTTTTT	CASSLGQALTNEKLFF
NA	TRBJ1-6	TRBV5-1	TGCGCCAGCAGCTTGGTGGGGTCGGCAGGGGTTGAAGATTCACCCCTCCACTTT	CASSLVGSAGVEDSPLHF
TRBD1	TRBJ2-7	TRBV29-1	TGCAGCGTTGAAGGGGACAGGTTCTACGAGCAGTACTTC	CSVEGDRFYEQYF
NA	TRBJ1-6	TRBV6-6	TGTGCCAGCAGTAACACGGGTCGCGGTTCACCCCTCCACTTT	CASSNTGRGSPLHF
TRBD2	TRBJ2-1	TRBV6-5	TGTGCCAGCAGTTCCGGGACTAGAAGACCCAATGAGCAGTTCTTC	CASSSGTRRPNEQFF
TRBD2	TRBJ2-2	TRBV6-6	TGTGCCAGCAGTGGACTAGCGGGGGGCTCCGGGGAGCTGTTTTTT	CASSGLAGGSGELFF
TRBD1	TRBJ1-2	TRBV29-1	TGCAGCGTTGAGGGACGGGACAGGGAGTCCCGCTACACCTTC	CSVEGRDRESRYTF
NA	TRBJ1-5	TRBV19	TGTGCCAGTAGTATCATGCCCAGTCAGCCCCAGCATTTT	CASSIMPSQPQHF
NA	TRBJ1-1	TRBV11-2	TGTGCCAGCAGCTTAGCGGCAGGGGAGACTGAAGCTTTCTTT	CASSLAAGETEAFF
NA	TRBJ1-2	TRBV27	TGTGCCAGCAGTTCTACAGCTTACTATGGCTACACCTTC	CASSSTAYYGYTF
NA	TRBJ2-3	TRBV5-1	TGCGCCAGCAGCAGAAGCGGTTTGACAGATACGCAGTATTTT	CASSRSGLTDTQYF